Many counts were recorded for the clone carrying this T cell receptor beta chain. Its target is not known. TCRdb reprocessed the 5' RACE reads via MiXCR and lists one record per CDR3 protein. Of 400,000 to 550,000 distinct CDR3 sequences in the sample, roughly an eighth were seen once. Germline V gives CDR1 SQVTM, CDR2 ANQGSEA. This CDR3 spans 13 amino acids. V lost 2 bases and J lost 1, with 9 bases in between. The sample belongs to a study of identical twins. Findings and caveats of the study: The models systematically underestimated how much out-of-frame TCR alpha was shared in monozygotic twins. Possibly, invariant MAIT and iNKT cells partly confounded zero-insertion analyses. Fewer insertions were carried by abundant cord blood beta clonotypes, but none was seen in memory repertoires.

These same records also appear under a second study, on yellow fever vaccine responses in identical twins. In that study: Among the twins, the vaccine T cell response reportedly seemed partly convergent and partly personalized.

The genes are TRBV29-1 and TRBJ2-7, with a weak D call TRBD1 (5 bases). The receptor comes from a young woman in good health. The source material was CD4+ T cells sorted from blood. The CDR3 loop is CSVEPKGSYEQYF. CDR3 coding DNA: TGCAGCGTTGAACCTAAGGGGTCCTACGAGCAGTACTTC.